This TCR beta chain came from a study of blood T cell repertoires in COVID-19. As for the study in general: PBMCs, B-cell-depleted T cells, or T cells were the source of the cDNA or gDNA that made up the material.

Using immunoSEQ multiplex PCR, the repertoire was profiled, and TCRdb retains in-frame clones only, with some absent. Of about 68,000 clones in the sample, roughly 73% were seen once. V shed 8 bases, J shed 4 bases, and the junction held 9 bases outside the gene matches. The germline gives CDR1 SGHRS, CDR2 YFSETQ. CDR3 length: 14 residues. This chain connects TRBV5-1 to TRBJ1-1, with 9 bases that match TRBD1. The source of this sequence is a woman aged 55-69 years with acute or convalescent COVID-19. The sample was peripheral blood. DNA of the CDR3: TGCGCCAGTAATCCGGGACAGGGCACCACTGAAGCTTTCTTT. Translation gives CASNPGQGTTEAFF.